This paragraph reports one T cell receptor beta chain. Its antigen remains unidentified. A clone one base away is much larger, so this may be a read error. Germline V gene lookup returns CDR1 MGHDK and CDR2 SYGVNS. This CDR3 comprises 12 residues. Among the unsorted PBMC samples, replicate PCRs used around 300 ng DNA, roughly 30,000 T cell genomes. Sequencing of unsorted PBMC DNA was carried out using ten immunoSEQ deep assay plates. How the authors handled the data: Filtering differed for immunoSEQ, which gave only junction sequences without quality scores. The data were produced by immunoSEQ multiplex PCR, yet TCRdb's version contains in-frame clones alone and is incomplete. V and J calls and clone size follow that table, whereas D and trimming were derived from the DNA. The sample shows approximately 500,000 clones, 70% to 80% of them seen only once. The sample belongs to a study of shared clonotypes between healthy human individuals. Study-wide results and caveats: Among donors, the sharing of clonotypes was expected to be influenced by sequencing depth.

The chain employs TRBV25-1 and TRBJ1-2; the D is unclear. Sequenced: PBMCs. The sequence came from a middle-aged woman in good health. Some clones in this sample may be carry-over from other donors' samples. The CDR3 bases are TGTGCCGGCAGTGACGGCTTCTATGGCTACACCTTC. Translation: CAGSDGFYGYTF.